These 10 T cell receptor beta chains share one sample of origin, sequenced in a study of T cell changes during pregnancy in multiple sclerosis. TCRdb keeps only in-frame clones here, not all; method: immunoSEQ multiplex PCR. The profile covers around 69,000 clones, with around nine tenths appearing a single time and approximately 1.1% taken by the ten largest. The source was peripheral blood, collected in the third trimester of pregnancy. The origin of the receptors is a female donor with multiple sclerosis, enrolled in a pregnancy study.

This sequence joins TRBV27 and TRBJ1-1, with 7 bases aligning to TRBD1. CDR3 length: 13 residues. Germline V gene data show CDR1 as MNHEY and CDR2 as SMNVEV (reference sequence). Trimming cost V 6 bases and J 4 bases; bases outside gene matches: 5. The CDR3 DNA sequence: TGTGCCAGCAGCGGGACAGAACGCACTGAAGCTTTCTTT. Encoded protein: CASSGTERTEAFF.

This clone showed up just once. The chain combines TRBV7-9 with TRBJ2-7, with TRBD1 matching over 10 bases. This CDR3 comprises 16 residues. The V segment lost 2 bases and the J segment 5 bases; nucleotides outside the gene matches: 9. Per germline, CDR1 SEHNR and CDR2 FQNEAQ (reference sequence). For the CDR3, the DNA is TGTGCCAGCAGCTTAAGGTGGGGACAGGGGTCCCACGAGCAGTACTTC. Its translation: CASSLRWGQGSHEQYF.

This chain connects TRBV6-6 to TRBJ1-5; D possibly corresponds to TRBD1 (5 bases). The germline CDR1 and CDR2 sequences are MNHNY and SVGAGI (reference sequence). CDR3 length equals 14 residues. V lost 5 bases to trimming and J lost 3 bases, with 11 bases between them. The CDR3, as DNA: TGTGCCAGCAGTCCCCCGGGGGTCAATCAGCCCCAGCATTTT. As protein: CASSPPGVNQPQHF.

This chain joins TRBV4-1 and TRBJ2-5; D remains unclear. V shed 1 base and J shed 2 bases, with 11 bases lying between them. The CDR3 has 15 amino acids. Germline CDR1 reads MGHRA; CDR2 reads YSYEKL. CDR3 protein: CASSQGGEKQETQYF. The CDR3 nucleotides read TGCGCCAGCAGCCAAGGCGGCGAAAAGCAAGAGACCCAGTACTTC.

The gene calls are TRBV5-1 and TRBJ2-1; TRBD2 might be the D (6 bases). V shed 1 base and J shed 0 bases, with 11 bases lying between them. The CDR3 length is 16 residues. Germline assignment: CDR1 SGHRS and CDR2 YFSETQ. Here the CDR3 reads CASSLTAGSSYNEQFF. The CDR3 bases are TGCGCCAGCAGCTTGACAGCGGGTAGCTCCTACAATGAGCAGTTCTTC.

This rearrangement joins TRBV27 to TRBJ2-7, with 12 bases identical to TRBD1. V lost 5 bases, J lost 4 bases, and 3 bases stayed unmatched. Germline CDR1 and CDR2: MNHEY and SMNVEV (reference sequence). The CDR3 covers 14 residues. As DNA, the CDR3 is TGTGCCAGCAGTGGGACAGGGGGCGAGTACGAGCAGTACTTC. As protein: CASSGTGGEYEQYF.

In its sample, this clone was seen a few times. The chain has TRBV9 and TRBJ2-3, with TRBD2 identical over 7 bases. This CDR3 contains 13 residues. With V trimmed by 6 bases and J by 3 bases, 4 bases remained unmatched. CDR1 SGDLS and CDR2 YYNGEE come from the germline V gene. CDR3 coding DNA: TGTGCCAGCACCGACGGGAGGACAGATACGCAGTATTTT. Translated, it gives CASTDGRTDTQYF. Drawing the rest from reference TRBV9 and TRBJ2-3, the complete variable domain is DSGVTQTPKHLITATGQRVTLRCSPRSGDLSVYWYQQSLDQGLQFLIQYYNGEERAKGNILERFSAQQFPDLHSELNLSSLELGDSALYFCASTDGRTDTQYFGPGTRLTVL.

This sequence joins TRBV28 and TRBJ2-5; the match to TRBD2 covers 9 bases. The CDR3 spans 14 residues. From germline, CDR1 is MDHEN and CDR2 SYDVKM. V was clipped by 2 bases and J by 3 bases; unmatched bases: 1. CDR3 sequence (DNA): TGTGCCAGCAGTTTAGGCGGGAGGGAAGAGACCCAGTACTTC. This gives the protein CASSLGGREETQYF.

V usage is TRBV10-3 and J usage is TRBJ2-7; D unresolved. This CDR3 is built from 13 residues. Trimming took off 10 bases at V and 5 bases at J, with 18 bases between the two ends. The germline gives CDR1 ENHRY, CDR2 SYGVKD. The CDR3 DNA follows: TGTGCCACCCAGATGTCTAGTCCCGACGAGCAGTACTTC. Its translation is CATQMSSPDEQYF.

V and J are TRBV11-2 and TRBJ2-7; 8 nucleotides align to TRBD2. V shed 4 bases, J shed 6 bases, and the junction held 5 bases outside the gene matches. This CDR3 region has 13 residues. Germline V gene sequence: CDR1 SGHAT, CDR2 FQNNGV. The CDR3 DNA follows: TGTGCCAGCAGCTGGGGGACTAGTATCGAGCAGTACTTC. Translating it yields CASSWGTSIEQYF.